This TCR beta chain was captured in a study of shared clonotypes between healthy human individuals (TCRdb year 2020). Some background on the complete study: Three men and two women, aged 18 to 49 years, made up the cohort. Libraries were prepared and TCR repertoires were sequenced by different laboratories using diverse techniques, in order to increase sequencing depth and limit assay-specific biases. For each donor, CD4 naive and CD4 memory were each given three plates, CD8 naive was given two plates, and CD8 memory was given one plate. The study deeply sequenced blood TCR repertoires of roughly five healthy adults to estimate repertoire size and the extent of clonotype sharing between individuals. Between about 0.8 and 8.9 billion PBMCs per donor were obtained by leukapheresis. What the research found in general, with its limitations: Clonotypes shared by all four sorted-subset donors showed higher generation probabilities than non-shared clonotypes. Sampling was restricted to blood, and TCR repertoires in tissues likely differ from the TCR repertoires found in blood. Estimated clonotype richness was generally larger for naive than for memory subsets. Incomplete sequencing was indicated by rarefaction of sorted-subset datasets, despite the large sequencing depth. Because the study included a small number of donors, the genetic and exposure-history diversity represented was limited. Pairwise subsampling indicated that sequencing depth was expected to affect the degree of clonotype sharing among donors. Across a few donors, approximately 5% of naive CD4, 3% to 4% of naive CD8, 2.3% of memory CD4, and about 0.4% of memory CD8 clonotypes were shared.

For the CD8 naive samples, CD45RO-negative cells were positively selected for CCR7, yielding a CD45RA+CCR7+ population from which TemRA cells were excluded. The donors were healthy, HIV-negative adults who had no recently reported acute infections or vaccinations. All donors were Caucasian adults living in Nashville, Tennessee, USA. Blood was obtained by leukapheresis, after which PBMCs were separated by Ficoll-Histopaque density gradient centrifugation and cryopreserved in liquid nitrogen vapor phase. Analytical flow cytometry was used to check the purity and quantity of each magnetically sorted T cell population. Genomic DNA was isolated from each sorted fraction and quantified by UV absorbance on a Nanodrop 2000c. On this clone itself: It has no known antigen specificity. The input lacks base qualities; no much larger clone sits a single base away.

CDR1 and CDR2 are drawn from the germline V gene: MDHEN, SYDVKM. Including cysteine and phenylalanine, the CDR3 has 15 amino acids. The read is trimmed to its CDR3 DNA, 45 bases read in frame from base 1. V and J are truncated by 5 bases and 4 bases respectively, leaving an intervening sequence of 17 bases. TCR CDR3 regions were amplified from genomic DNA by multiplex PCR using the deep immunoSEQ assay. For each cell subset, the extracted genomic DNA was distributed evenly across all wells of several immunoSEQ 96-well plates, and each plate served as one replicate. For sorted subsets, roughly 200 ng of genomic DNA, equivalent to some 30,000 T cell genomes, went into each replicate PCR. The purified libraries were quantified using a Qubit 3.0 fluorometer, sized with a Bioanalyzer 2100, and then quantified again using the KAPA Library Quantification kit. Every immunoSEQ 96-well plate was sequenced on a dedicated single-read 150-cycle Illumina NextSeq 550 flow cell. The original pipeline was this. Because the immunoSEQ output held only junctional sequences and lacked quality scores, the filtering could not match the filtering applied to full-length reads. Sequences were annotated with PyIR, a Python wrapper for IgBLAST v1.9, and V/J genes and CDR3 were assigned using IMGT germline references. Reads were removed for weak V/J assignments (E-value above 1e-6), missing CDR3, stop codons, out-of-frame junctions, or ambiguous translated residues. A V3J clonotype was defined by an identical inferred V gene, J gene, and CDR3 amino acid sequence. Percentage overlap between repertoires was computed as shared unique clonotypes divided by the size of the smaller repertoire. Repertoire richness was assessed with RTK rarefaction, the Chao1 estimator, and Recon v2.1 estimates of unobserved clonotypes. For all TCRbeta clonotypes obtained by the gDNA method from a few donors, generation probabilities were computed with OLGA. The source is immuneACCESS, and TCRdb retained only in-frame sequences with V and J called. Part of the clones is not carried over; for the studies checked, unresolved V genes explain less than half of this, and the remainder is unexplained. Clone size and V and J calls were adopted from that table, with D and trimming inferred from the DNA. For this sample there are hundreds of thousands of clones; 95% to 98% appear just once. In total, the top ten clones hold 0.3% of the sample.

Material: naive CD8+ T cells sorted from blood. What this sample's cell subset or site label stands for: CD45RA+CCR7+. The receptor chain draws on TRBV28 and TRBJ1-1; a tentative D call is TRBD1 (6 bases match). The clonotype comes from a man younger than 45 in good health. The CDR3 region has the sequence CASSPGQVLGTEAFF. DNA sequence: TGTGCCAGCAGTCCGGGACAAGTCCTGGGCACTGAAGCTTTCTTT.